Below, 19 T cell receptor beta chains from the same sample are listed, as sequenced in a study of Graves' ophthalmopathy and Graves' hyperthyroidism. Beta-chain TCR CDR3 regions were amplified from RNA transcripts. The authors performed first-round RT-PCR with HTBI primers and then a second-round multiplex PCR. TCRdb re-called the multiplex PCR reads through MiXCR, storing one row per CDR3 protein. The top ten hold 44% of the sample, which has approximately 700,000 distinct CDR3 sequences, 40% seen once. Material for sequencing was peripheral blood. All receptors derive from an adult man with Graves' ophthalmopathy.

This clonotype was counted many times. CDR3 coding DNA: TGTGCCAGCAGTGGGGAAAAGGGTTCACCCCTCCACTTT. The encoded protein is CASSGEKGSPLHF. The chain combines TRBV9 with TRBJ1-6; the D is unclear. V lost 5 bases and J 9 bases, leaving 12 bases between the germline ends. The CDR3 is 13 amino acids. The germline CDR1 and CDR2 sequences are SGDLS and YYNGEE.

This clonotype was seen a few times. This chain uses TRBV24-1 with TRBJ1-5, with 7 bases fitting TRBD1. J gave up 6 bases and V 11 bases, and 9 bases lay outside the gene matches. Germline V gene sequence: CDR1 KGHDR, CDR2 SFDVKD. The CDR3 covers 13 residues. CDR3 in DNA: TGTGCCAGCTCACCCCGACAGGGTCAGCCCCAGCATTTT. This sequence encodes CASSPRQGQPQHF.

This clonotype was counted at least ten times. The J gene is TRBJ1-6, the V gene TRBV9; D unclear. The CDR3 sequence is 14 residues long. The V end was cut by 3 bases, the J end by 6 bases, with 10 bases between. CDR1 is SGDLS, CDR2 YYNGEE, per germline. CDR3 in amino acids: CASSARGANSPLHF. In DNA form, the CDR3 reads TGTGCCAGCAGCGCAAGAGGAGCTAATTCACCCCTCCACTTT.

This clonotype was picked up a small number of times. The CDR3: CSARTDRVGNQPQHF. The CDR3, as DNA: TGCAGTGCAAGAACCGACAGGGTAGGGAATCAGCCCCAGCATTTT. The chain uses TRBV20-1 and TRBJ1-5; 7 nucleotides match TRBD1. With V trimmed by 6 bases and J by 4 bases, 12 bases remained unmatched. The germline V gene has CDR1 DFQATT and CDR2 SNEGSKA (reference sequence). This CDR3 has 15 amino acids.

This clonotype was seen at least ten times. The genes are TRBV5-4 and TRBJ1-6; the match to TRBD1 covers 7 bases. The CDR3 length is 11 residues. Germline-derived CDR1 and CDR2 are SGHNT and YYREEE (reference sequence). J lost 10 bases, V lost 10 bases, and 5 bases had no gene match. CDR3 nucleotides: TGTGCCGTAACAGGGGTCTCACCCCTCCACTTT. As protein: CAVTGVSPLHF.

J is TRBJ1-2 and V is TRBV19; D not certain. With 5 bases removed from V and 2 bases from J, the gap between germline ends came to 18 bases. From germline, CDR1 is LNHDA and CDR2 SQIVND (reference sequence). The CDR3 has 16 amino acids. The CDR3 DNA reads as TGTGCCAGTAGTTCCTCCTCGGTGGCGGGGAACTATGGCTACACCTTC. Residues: CASSSSSVAGNYGYTF. Filled out from reference TRBV19 and TRBJ1-2, the complete variable domain reads DGGITQSPKYLFRKEGQNVTLSCEQNLNHDAMYWYRQDPGQGLRLIYYSQIVNDFQKGDIAEGYSVSREKKESFPLTVTSAQKNPTAFYLCASSSSSVAGNYGYTFGSGTRLTVV.

Comment on this clonotype: Since a much larger clone is just one base distant, this may be a read error. J is TRBJ1-1 and V is TRBV29-1; unclear D gene. The CDR3 loop spans 11 amino acids. From germline, CDR1 is SQVTM and CDR2 ANQGSEA. The CDR3 DNA reads TGCAGCGCAGACACGAACACTGGAGCTTTCTTT. Translating it yields CSADTNTGAFF.

This clonotype has more than one count but fewer than ten. This sequence joins TRBV7-9 and TRBJ2-7; D could derive from TRBD1 or TRBD2 (5 bases each). The CDR3 covers 16 residues. Germline values: CDR1 SEHNR, CDR2 FQNEAQ (reference sequence). Trimming stripped 5 bases from V and 0 bases from J, with 17 bases between. The CDR3 is CASSPSGTKSSYEQYF. As DNA, the CDR3 is TGTGCCAGCAGCCCCTCCGGGACGAAAAGCTCCTACGAGCAGTACTTC.

As regards this clonotype: Given a much more abundant clone one base away, this may be a read error. This rearrangement joins TRBV20-1 to TRBJ2-7; 7 nucleotides agree with TRBD2. The CDR3 contains 15 residues. After removal of 1 base from V and 2 bases from J, the junction contained 8 bases not matched to a gene. CDR1 is DFQATT, CDR2 SNEGSKA, per germline (reference sequence). CDR3 nucleotides: TGCAGTGCTAGAGGGGTGCTAGCGGACCCCTACGAGCAGTACTTC. As protein: CSARGVLADPYEQYF.

V is TRBV7-2 and J is TRBJ1-2; D is perhaps TRBD1 (5 bases). V lost 5 bases and J 4 bases, leaving 11 bases between the germline ends. The V gene's germline CDR1 is SGHTA and CDR2 FQGNSA. The CDR3 has 13 amino acids. The CDR3 spells CASSPGAFYGYTF. The CDR3 region has the DNA TGTGCCAGCAGCCCTGGGGCCTTCTATGGCTACACCTTC.

This clonotype was seen once. A junction boundary mismatches the germline segment, possibly from a read error. This chain joins TRBV7-2 and TRBJ1-6; 7 positions match TRBD1. The CDR3 is 17 amino acids. CDR1 is SGHTA and CDR2 is FQGNSA in the germline V gene. The CDR3 loop reads CASSLAPAPGGNSPLHF. The CDR3, as DNA: TGTGCCAGCAGTTTAGCGCCCGCCCCAGGGGGTAATTCACCCCTCCACTTT.

V and J are TRBV7-9 and TRBJ2-5; D remains ambiguous. The closer fit of TRBJ2-1 to the DNA end suggests the J call may be wrong. The length of the CDR3 is 15 residues. CDR1 SEHNR and CDR2 FQNEAQ come from the germline V gene (reference sequence). CDR3 nucleotides: TGTGCCAGCAGCTTAGCCCTCCCGAAACACAATGAGCAGTTCTTC. Encoded protein: CASSLALPKHNEQFF.

This clonotype was counted ten times or more. CDR3 bases: TGCAGTGCTACTGGACAGAACTATGGCTACACCTTC. Translating it yields CSATGQNYGYTF. V usage is TRBV20-1 and J usage is TRBJ1-2; possible D gene TRBD1, 6 bases. In germline, CDR1 is DFQATT, CDR2 SNEGSKA (reference sequence). Deletions cut 4 bases from V and 2 bases from J, with 8 bases between. The CDR3 contains 12 residues.

This clonotype showed up many times. V is TRBV7-4 and J is TRBJ2-7, with 7 bases matching TRBD1. Trimming took 4 bases from V and 7 from J; bases not matched to a gene: 7. This CDR3 spans 13 amino acids. Germline values: CDR1 SGHVT, CDR2 SQSDAQ. The CDR3 protein is CASSSRTGWEQYF. The CDR3 DNA reads TGTGCCAGCAGCTCCCGGACAGGATGGGAGCAGTACTTC.

There are many counts of this clonotype. CDR3: CSVPGPRYEQYF. The CDR3 nucleotides are TGCAGCGTCCCGGGACCGAGATACGAGCAGTACTTC. The chain combines TRBV29-1 with TRBJ2-7; D is possibly TRBD1 or TRBD2 (5 bases each). Germline lookup yields CDR1 SQVTM and CDR2 ANQGSEA. The CDR3 is made up of 12 amino acids. The ends were cut back, 6 bases at V and 4 bases at J, with 13 bases in the middle.

This clonotype was seen only a few times. The genes are TRBV19 and TRBJ1-1; D is undetermined. Trimming took off 6 bases at V and 1 base at J, with 9 bases between the two ends. CDR1 and CDR2 (germline): LNHDA, SQIVND (reference sequence). The CDR3 extends over 13 amino acids. This CDR3 is CASRVSQNTEAFF. CDR3 nucleotide sequence: TGTGCCAGTAGGGTCTCCCAGAACACTGAAGCTTTCTTT.

Comment on this clonotype: Being one base from a much bigger clone, this may be a read error. This chain joins TRBV10-3 and TRBJ1-5, with D uncertain. Germline V gives CDR1 ENHRY, CDR2 SYGVKD. The CDR3 covers 14 residues. The CDR3 loop reads CAISESRAAEPRHF. CDR3 DNA sequence: TGTGCCATCAGTGAGTCTCGGGCGGCAGAGCCCCGGCATTTT.

The genes are TRBV5-1 and TRBJ1-5; D possibly corresponds to TRBD1 (5 bases). V lost 4 bases to trimming and J lost 3 bases, with 11 bases between them. This CDR3 is built from 14 residues. Germline CDR1 reads SGHRS; CDR2 reads YFSETQ. The CDR3, as DNA: TGCGCCAGCAGCCCCGGACACACCAATCAGCCCCAGCATTTT. Protein product: CASSPGHTNQPQHF.

There are a few counts of this clonotype. The J gene is TRBJ2-7, the V gene TRBV7-9; D is perhaps TRBD1 or TRBD2 (5 bases each). CDR1 is SEHNR, CDR2 FQNEAQ, per germline (reference sequence). Trimming took off 5 bases at V and 3 bases at J, with 14 bases between the two ends. The CDR3 runs to 14 residues. CDR3 in DNA: TGTGCCAGCAGCCTCGGACAACTAGACTACGAGCAGTACTTC. Its translation is CASSLGQLDYEQYF.